Listed below are T cell receptor beta chains from one sample, sequenced in a study of shared clonotypes between healthy human individuals. TCRdb's copy holds only in-frame clones and misses some; the assay was immunoSEQ multiplex PCR. The repertoire holds around 560,000 clones, with 95% as singletons. The sequenced material came from naive CD8+ T cells sorted from blood. The receptors derive from a woman under 40 in good health. Each CDR3 is given with its conserved first and last residue. D genes are given only for firm matches. Not every row has a clone size; where given, it reads once, few, many or a size class.

TRBJ1-1	-	-	TRBV4-1	CASSQVVGLLAEAFF	TGCGCCAGCAGCCAAGTCGTGGGGCTTCTCGCTGAAGCTTTCTTT
TRBJ2-1	-	-	TRBV4-1	CASSYDGSYNEQFF	TGCGCCAGCAGCTACGACGGCTCCTACAATGAGCAGTTCTTC
TRBJ2-7	TRBD1	-	TRBV14	CASSLDYTDRASYEQYF	TGTGCCAGCAGCCTAGACTATACGGACAGGGCCTCCTACGAGCAGTACTTC
TRBJ2-7	-	once	TRBV27	CAGSLERTYEQYF	TGTGCCGGCAGTTTAGAAAGGACCTACGAGCAGTACTTC
TRBJ2-7	-	-	TRBV27	CASSFGESYEQYF	TGTGCCAGCAGTTTTGGCGAGTCCTACGAGCAGTACTTC
TRBJ2-7	-	-	TRBV11-2	CASRPTSYHEQYF	TGTGCCAGCAGACCCACTAGCTACCACGAGCAGTACTTC
TRBJ1-1	-	-	TRBV28	CASSLETSSNTEAFF	TGTGCCAGCAGTTTAGAGACATCCTCGAACACTGAAGCTTTCTTT
TRBJ2-1	TRBD1	-	TRBV15	CATSTEQGAQLVEQFF	TGTGCCACCAGCACCGAACAGGGGGCGCAACTGGTCGAGCAGTTCTTC
TRBJ1-4	-	-	TRBV7-8	CASSHQRVATNEKLFF	TGTGCCAGCAGTCATCAGAGAGTTGCAACTAATGAAAAACTGTTTTTT
TRBJ2-3	-	-	TRBV21-1	CASSLHPSGGGGSTDTQYF	TGTGCCAGCAGTCTCCACCCGAGCGGAGGCGGGGGTAGCACAGATACGCAGTATTTT
TRBJ2-7	TRBD2	-	TRBV27	CASSLSAGAGAHEQYF	TGTGCCAGCAGTTTATCCGCCGGGGCGGGAGCCCACGAGCAGTACTTC
TRBJ2-7	TRBD2	-	TRBV29-1	CSVGPVNGERGGSGSYEQYF	TGCAGCGTCGGCCCCGTTAATGGGGAGAGAGGCGGGAGTGGCTCCTACGAGCAGTACTTC
TRBJ1-2	-	-	TRBV6-6	CASRAGLGVHGYTF	TGTGCCAGCAGAGCAGGTTTAGGGGTCCATGGCTACACCTTC
TRBJ1-2	TRBD1	-	TRBV6-5	CASSYDVTGGSGYTF	TGTGCCAGCAGTTACGATGTGACAGGGGGCTCGGGCTACACCTTC
TRBJ2-1	TRBD2	-	TRBV6-1	CASMGLGAYNEQFF	TGTGCCAGCATGGGACTAGGGGCCTACAATGAGCAGTTCTTC
TRBJ2-7	-	-	TRBV25-1	CASSVDESDYEQYF	TGTGCCAGCAGTGTCGATGAGTCGGATTACGAGCAGTACTTC
TRBJ2-1	-	-	TRBV5-1	CASSLTVNEQFF	TGCGCCAGCAGCTTGACAGTGAATGAGCAGTTCTTC
TRBJ2-3	-	-	TRBV5-4	CASSFWGWEETDTQYF	TGTGCCAGCAGCTTTTGGGGGTGGGAGGAGACAGATACGCAGTATTTT
TRBJ1-3	-	-	TRBV27	CASSLGVGSGNTIYF	TGTGCCAGCAGTTTGGGGGTTGGATCTGGAAACACCATATATTTT
TRBJ2-3	-	-	TRBV4-1	CASSPDSGPSTDTQYF	TGCGCCAGCAGCCCCGACTCGGGACCTAGCACAGATACGCAGTATTTT
TRBJ1-2	-	-	TRBV7-2	CASSLGQTYGYTF	TGTGCCAGCAGCTTAGGGCAGACGTATGGCTACACCTTC
TRBJ2-3	TRBD1	-	TRBV7-8	CASSLVGWTGLTDTQYF	TGTGCCAGCAGCTTAGTAGGTTGGACAGGACTCACAGATACGCAGTATTTT
TRBJ2-7	TRBD1	-	TRBV11-2	CASSWDRPPYEQYF	TGTGCCAGCAGCTGGGACAGGCCCCCCTACGAGCAGTACTTC
TRBJ2-3	-	once	TRBV5-1	CASSLATGLITDTQYF	TGCGCCAGCAGCTTGGCAACAGGGCTTATCACAGATACGCAGTATTTT
TRBJ1-1	TRBD1	-	TRBV4-1	CASSQDQGGTEAFF	TGCGCCAGCAGCCAAGATCAGGGGGGGACTGAAGCTTTCTTT
TRBJ2-2	-	-	TRBV27	CASSFGSSGELFF	TGTGCCAGCAGTTTCGGGTCCTCCGGGGAGCTGTTTTTT
TRBJ1-1	TRBD1	-	TRBV9	CASSVGTGALNTEAFF	TGTGCCAGCAGCGTCGGGACAGGGGCATTGAACACTGAAGCTTTCTTT
TRBJ2-7	-	-	TRBV13	CASSLKYEQYF	TGTGCCAGCAGCTTAAAATACGAGCAGTACTTC
TRBJ1-1	-	-	TRBV19	CASSITVLNTEAFF	TGTGCCAGTAGTATAACAGTTCTGAACACTGAAGCTTTCTTT
TRBJ2-2	TRBD1	-	TRBV11-3	CASSLGTGYNVPNTGELFF	TGTGCCAGCAGCTTGGGGACAGGATACAATGTTCCGAACACCGGGGAGCTGTTTTTT
TRBJ2-2	TRBD1	once	TRBV29-1	CSSLSAGTGGWELFF	TGCAGCTCCTTATCGGCCGGGACAGGGGGCTGGGAGCTGTTTTTT
TRBJ1-2	TRBD1	-	TRBV28	CASSLSPGQGGLDYGYTF	TGTGCCAGCAGTTTATCCCCGGGACAGGGGGGATTGGACTATGGCTACACCTTC
TRBJ1-1	-	-	TRBV13	CASGSLGLGTEAFF	TGTGCCAGCGGGTCGTTGGGACTCGGCACTGAAGCTTTCTTT
TRBJ2-7	-	-	TRBV7-8	CASSLGTEQYF	TGTGCCAGCAGCTTAGGCACCGAGCAGTACTTC
TRBJ1-2	-	-	TRBV5-6	CASSLIRELSYGYTF	TGTGCCAGCAGCCTCATCCGGGAGTTGAGCTATGGCTACACCTTC
TRBJ2-4	-	-	TRBV27	CASSSQWAGNIQYF	TGTGCCAGCAGTTCCCAGTGGGCAGGGAACATTCAGTACTTC
TRBJ1-4	TRBD1	-	TRBV4-1	CASSQDSRGSDEKLFF	TGCGCCAGCAGCCAAGACAGCAGGGGGAGTGACGAAAAACTGTTTTTT
TRBJ2-7	TRBD1	-	TRBV29-1	CSVAGTDSYEQYF	TGCAGCGTTGCAGGGACAGACTCCTACGAGCAGTACTTC
TRBJ2-1	-	-	TRBV5-4	CASSQFNEQFF	TGTGCCAGCAGCCAGTTCAATGAGCAGTTCTTC
TRBJ2-7	-	-	TRBV6-5	CASTNRNYEQYF	TGTGCCAGCACCAACAGGAACTACGAGCAGTACTTC
TRBJ2-7	-	-	TRBV7-8	CASSLFQGFSYEQYF	TGTGCCAGCAGCTTATTCCAGGGTTTCTCCTACGAGCAGTACTTC
TRBJ2-1	-	-	TRBV2	CASYTLTDEQFF	TGTGCCAGCTACACCCTAACCGATGAGCAGTTCTTC
TRBJ2-3	TRBD2	-	TRBV6-5	CASSYSPSGVTDTQYF	TGTGCCAGCAGTTACTCACCTAGCGGTGTCACAGATACGCAGTATTTT